This TCR beta chain comes out of a study of metastatic and nonmetastatic thyroid tumors. Study details: From malignant and benign thyroid patients, repertoires in blood and in tumor or nodule tissue were compared.

Each patient came to thyroid surgery without any prior treatment (of any kind). Between the trimmed V and J ends, which lost 1 base and 7 bases, there was a span of 7 bases. Germline lookup yields CDR1 SEHNR and CDR2 FQNEAQ (reference sequence). This CDR3 is built from 12 residues. Remarks on this clone: Its antigen is still unknown.

Whole-study results and caveats: The study reportedly found significantly higher TCR beta diversity in malignant thyroid tumors than benign nodules, in blood and tumor.

Authors' methods: Built for papillary thyroid cancer, a distant-metastasis classifier drew on CDR3 differences across clinicopathological groups. MiXCR reprocessed the PCR reads for TCRdb. The V and J calls were determined by TCRdb, not by the authors. The sample contains about 24,000 clones, 20% to 30% of which appear only once. The sequence was collected from a male donor with papillary thyroid cancer or a benign thyroid nodule (not recorded which). Some clones in this sample may be carry-over from other donors' samples. The source material was tumor tissue. The rearrangement joins TRBV7-9 to TRBJ1-2; D remains unclear. CDR3 nucleotides: TGTGCCAGCAGCTTAGGGGAGGGTGGCTACACCTTC. Its protein is CASSLGEGGYTF.